These 21 T cell receptor beta chains share one sample of origin, sequenced in a study of regulatory T cells in long-lasting Graves disease. Time point indicated: persistent/refractory GD, antithyroid drugs over 5 years with positive TRAb. Isolated PBMC RNA provided the starting material for the TCR library. Arm-PCR of CDR3 regions and iRepertoire HTBI primers were used to build TCR beta libraries. MiXCR was run by TCRdb on the multiplex PCR reads, yielding one entry per CDR3 protein. The data hold a few hundred thousand distinct CDR3 sequences, with 21% observed a single time. This specimen was peripheral blood mononuclear cells (PBMCs), taken when the disease was refractory, from a patient treated with antithyroid drugs. These receptors were obtained from a female donor with Graves disease.

This rearrangement joins TRBV3-1 to TRBJ2-1; 8 bases fit TRBD2. Germline V lookup: CDR1 LGHDT, CDR2 YNNKEL (reference sequence). V dropped 0 bases and J dropped 0; count of bases not matched to a gene: 7. CDR3 length: 18 amino acids. The CDR3 protein is CASSQDRRGRPSYNEQFF. DNA for the CDR3: TGTGCCAGCAGCCAAGATCGGCGCGGGAGGCCCTCCTACAATGAGCAGTTCTTC.

The CDR3 nucleotides are TGTGCCAGCAGCCCGACAGGGGAGCCGGAGACCCAGTACTTC. Translation gives CASSPTGEPETQYF. This rearrangement joins TRBV7-9 to TRBJ2-5; TRBD1 matches 8 bases. The trim removed 5 bases at V and 5 bases at J, leaving 7 bases unmatched. Germline CDR1 and CDR2: SEHNR and FQNEAQ (reference sequence). This CDR3 is built from 14 residues.

The table lists this clonotype with many counts. The chain employs TRBV11-2 and TRBJ2-7; the D gene is possibly TRBD1 (7 bases). Per the germline V gene, CDR1 is SGHAT and CDR2 is FQNNGV. CDR3 length equals 17 residues. V was cut by 4 bases and J by 1 base, with 20 bases left in between. Here the CDR3 reads CASSYNFQAGGSYEQYF. Written as DNA, the CDR3 is TGTGCCAGCAGCTATAACTTTCAGGCAGGGGGGTCCTACGAGCAGTACTTC.

This rearrangement joins TRBV27 to TRBJ2-1; 9 nucleotides agree with TRBD2. V lost 0 bases to trimming and J lost 8 bases; unmatched junction nucleotides: 2. The CDR3 is made up of 14 amino acids. CDR1 is MNHEY and CDR2 is SMNVEV in the germline V gene (reference sequence). The chain's CDR3 is CASSLSRLADEQFF. For the CDR3, the DNA is TGTGCCAGCAGTTTATCGAGACTAGCGGATGAGCAGTTCTTC.

This clonotype was seen more than once but under ten times. The chain carries TRBV20-1 and TRBJ2-7; D might be TRBD1 (5 bases). The CDR3 runs to 15 residues. Germline lookup yields CDR1 DFQATT and CDR2 SNEGSKA (reference sequence). The V end was cut by 0 bases, the J end by 3 bases, with 15 bases between. CDR3 protein: CSARDVGQGNYEQYF. The CDR3 nucleotides read TGCAGTGCTAGAGATGTCGGGCAGGGCAACTACGAGCAGTACTTC.

This clonotype appeared a few times. The chain links TRBV9 to TRBJ2-7; 11 bases match TRBD2. V lost 3 bases, J lost 5 bases, and 7 bases stayed unmatched. The CDR3 spans 15 residues. Germline V gene sequence: CDR1 SGDLS, CDR2 YYNGEE. CDR3 nucleotides: TGTGCCAGCAGCGCATCGCATAGCGGGAGGGACGAGCAGTACTTC. Protein sequence: CASSASHSGRDEQYF.

A few counts support this clonotype. The V call is TRBV20-1, the J call TRBJ1-5, with TRBD1 identical over 7 bases. The CDR3 has 15 residues. The germline V gene encodes CDR1 DFQATT and CDR2 SNEGSKA (reference sequence). Losses at the gene ends were 3 bases for V and 0 bases for J; bases not matched to a gene: 5. The DNA for the CDR3 is TGCAGTGCTAGGGGAGGACAGGCTAGCAATCAGCCCCAGCATTTT. This translates into CSARGGQASNQPQHF.

This clonotype was observed a handful of times. The chain joins TRBV6-2 or TRBV6-3 to TRBJ1-3, with D uncertain. The CDR3 totals 15 residues. Trimming took off 0 bases at V and 2 bases at J, with 8 bases between the two ends. Germline-derived CDR1 and CDR2 are MNHEY and SVGEGT. The CDR3 DNA reads TGTGCCAGCAGTTACTCGACGAGCGCTGGAAACACCATATATTTT. This translates into CASSYSTSAGNTIYF.

This clonotype has just a few counts. The V gene is TRBV11-2, the J gene TRBJ1-1; D is undetermined. This CDR3 comprises 11 residues. V lost 5 bases and J 11 bases, leaving 12 bases between the germline ends. CDR1 and CDR2 (germline): SGHAT, FQNNGV. CDR3 coding DNA: TGTGCCAGCAGCCAAGCCGTGGGGGCTTTCTTT. It codes for CASSQAVGAFF.

This clonotype has just a few counts. The chain recombines TRBV7-8 with TRBJ2-1; TRBD2 matches 7 bases. Trimming took 7 bases from V and 7 from J; bases not matched to a gene: 10. The CDR3 is 14 amino acids. CDR1 is SGHVS and CDR2 is FQNEAQ in the germline V gene. The CDR3 protein is CASTPRGRDNEQFF. The CDR3 region has the DNA TGTGCCAGCACTCCCAGAGGGAGGGATAATGAGCAGTTCTTC.

The chain combines TRBV11-2 with TRBJ2-5, with TRBD2 matching over 10 bases. With V trimmed by 4 bases and J by 4 bases, 12 bases remained unmatched. This CDR3 comprises 17 residues. Germline V gives CDR1 SGHAT, CDR2 FQNNGV. The CDR3 loop is CASSSRPSGRATETQYF. DNA for the CDR3: TGTGCCAGCAGCTCCCGTCCGAGCGGGAGGGCCACAGAGACCCAGTACTTC.

Many counts were recorded for this clonotype. It is likely a read error, because the conserved phenylalanine at the end of the CDR3 is missing. The DNA is left out, because the CDR3 cannot be placed on it with certainty; the CDR3 is given as TCRdb lists it. The chain has TRBV2 and TRBJ1-2; the table's TRBD1 call for D was not verified on the DNA. Ends included, the CDR3 has 11 residues. Germline V gene sequence: CDR1 SNHLY, CDR2 FYNNEI. Here the CDR3 reads CASFRRPGTEY.

Notes on this clonotype: Possible read error: a much larger clone is one base away. The chain recombines TRBV20-1 with TRBJ1-1, with a tentative D call TRBD1 (5 bases). Germline values: CDR1 DFQATT, CDR2 SNEGSKA (reference sequence). The CDR3 contains 14 residues. The CDR3 spells CSTRVLGEWVEAFF. The CDR3 nucleotides read TGCAGTACTAGAGTCTTAGGGGAATGGGTTGAAGCTTTCTTT.

This clonotype came up many times. This chain connects TRBV11-1 to TRBJ2-7, with D unresolved. CDR3 length: 14 amino acids. CDR1 is SGHAT, CDR2 FQDESV, per germline (reference sequence). Trimming left V 1 base short and J 2 bases short, with 9 bases between. Written as DNA, the CDR3 is TGTGCCAGCAGCTTAGATCGCTTCGCCTACGAGCAGTACTTC. This sequence encodes CASSLDRFAYEQYF.

This chain links TRBV20-1 with TRBJ1-6; no firm D call. CDR1 is DFQATT, CDR2 SNEGSKA, per germline (reference sequence). V lost 7 bases to trimming and J lost 6 bases, with 13 bases between them. The CDR3 contains 13 residues. This CDR3 reads CSVGGQTNSPLHF. As DNA, the CDR3 is TGCAGTGTAGGTGGGCAGACTAATTCACCCCTCCACTTT.

V and J are TRBV28 and TRBJ2-3; the D gene is possibly TRBD1 (5 bases). CDR1 is MDHEN, CDR2 SYDVKM, per germline. Trimming pared 5 bases from V and 6 bases from J, leaving 21 bases between. This CDR3 has 16 residues. The DNA of the CDR3 is TGTGCCAGCAGTCCACCGAAGGGGTTTGATATGGATACGCAGTATTTT. It encodes CASSPPKGFDMDTQYF.

This clonotype has more than one count but fewer than ten. The gene calls are TRBV14 and TRBJ1-4, with D perhaps TRBD1 (5 bases). This CDR3 comprises 16 residues. The V end was cut by 4 bases, the J end by 8 bases, with 20 bases between. Germline CDR1 is SGHDN and CDR2 is FVKESK. The CDR3 region is CASSRLGGPGGEKLFF. As DNA, the CDR3 is TGTGCCAGCAGCCGACTAGGAGGCCCTGGGGGGGAAAAACTGTTTTTT.

The CDR3 DNA sequence: TGTGCCAGCAGTGCCGTTTCTGGGGCCAACGTCCTGACTTTC. Translating it yields CASSAVSGANVLTF. The V gene is TRBV28, the J gene TRBJ2-6; D gene unclear. Trimming left V 5 bases short and J 1 base short, with 6 bases between. CDR3 length equals 14 residues. Germline V gives CDR1 MDHEN, CDR2 SYDVKM.

This clonotype appeared a few times. The chain carries TRBV5-1 and TRBJ2-7; D may be TRBD1 (6 bases). Germline assignment: CDR1 SGHRS and CDR2 YFSETQ. Deletions cut 1 base from V and 6 bases from J, with 17 bases between. The CDR3 contains 15 residues. The CDR3 sequence is CASSLTTGTSPEQYF. CDR3 DNA sequence: TGCGCCAGCAGCTTGACCACCGGGACATCACCCGAGCAGTACTTC.

At least ten counts were recorded for this clonotype. The rearrangement uses TRBV20-1 and TRBJ2-7; TRBD2 aligns across 11 bases. The V gene end was trimmed by 6 bases and the J gene end by 3 bases; junction bases not matched to a gene: 4. The CDR3 totals 13 residues. Germline lookup yields CDR1 DFQATT and CDR2 SNEGSKA (reference sequence). Here the CDR3 DNA reads TGCAGTGCAAGGGGACTAGCGGTCTACGAGCAGTACTTC. This codes for CSARGLAVYEQYF.

This clonotype was seen repeatedly, ten times or more. The chain combines TRBV11-2 with TRBJ2-2; 9 bases line up with TRBD1. The CDR3 has 15 residues. J was trimmed by 5 bases and V by 5 bases; bases with no gene match: 6. The germline CDR1 and CDR2 sequences are SGHAT and FQNNGV. The CDR3 loop is CASSVGQGPTGELFF. CDR3 bases: TGTGCCAGCAGCGTCGGACAGGGGCCGACCGGGGAGCTGTTTTTT.